The entry below describes one T cell receptor beta chain. What it binds is unknown. The source of the sample is a study of cytotoxic CD8 clonotypes in ibrutinib-treated CLL. In the study overall: The authors obtained response samples at a median of about eleven months of treatment, range 6 to 36.

This CDR3 has 18 amino acids. Germline V CDR1 and CDR2: MGHDK, SYGVNS. Unmatched junction bases numbered 15, after V lost 3 bases and J lost 5 bases. Deep sequencing aimed at 1 in 200,000 to 1 in 1 million T cells' resolution. TCRdb's table, derived via immunoSEQ multiplex PCR, lists solely in-frame clones and lacks some. The repertoire holds approximately 29,000 clones, with roughly 57% as singletons. Study conclusions and caveats: Having risen at ibrutinib response, clonality had fallen back toward baseline by progression. Public clonotypes, found uncommonly, either contracted or stayed stable on treatment.

The sequencing here drew on PBMCs, taken before ibrutinib treatment. This clonotype originated in a human donor with chronic lymphocytic leukemia. This chain uses TRBV25-1 with TRBJ2-3, with 9 nucleotides matching TRBD2. The CDR3 DNA is TGTGCCAGCAGTGAGGGGGGCGGGAGGGCCATGACAGGAGATACGCAGTATTTT. This codes for CASSEGGGRAMTGDTQYF.